This T cell receptor beta chain was sequenced during a study of CXCR3-negative and CXCR3-positive naive CD8 T cells. At the level of the study: For each library, about 1.5 +/- 0.3 million TRB reads were obtained, around 140 million in total.

A few hundred thousand cells per CD8+ T cell subset were flow-sorted in triplicate. The CDR3 totals 15 residues. The germline gives CDR1 SQVTM, CDR2 ANQGSEA. All TRB cDNA libraries came from 5' RACE performed with UMI labels. One entry per CDR3 protein, without DNA, is what TCRdb gives after re-calling the 5' RACE reads. Found here are about 62,000 distinct CDR3 sequences; the top ten clones hold 3.5% to 5.5%. The clonotype comes from a human donor in good health. Some clones in this sample may be carry-over from other donors' samples. The genes are TRBV29-1 and TRBJ2-5; as DNA is missing, the TRBD2 call by TCRdb cannot be tested. Input material: naive CXCR3- CD8+ T cells from blood. Subset denoted: CD45RO-CCR7+CD27+CD95- naive CD8+ T cells lacking CXCR3 (TNR3-). The CDR3 is CSVVPAGRFQETQYF.